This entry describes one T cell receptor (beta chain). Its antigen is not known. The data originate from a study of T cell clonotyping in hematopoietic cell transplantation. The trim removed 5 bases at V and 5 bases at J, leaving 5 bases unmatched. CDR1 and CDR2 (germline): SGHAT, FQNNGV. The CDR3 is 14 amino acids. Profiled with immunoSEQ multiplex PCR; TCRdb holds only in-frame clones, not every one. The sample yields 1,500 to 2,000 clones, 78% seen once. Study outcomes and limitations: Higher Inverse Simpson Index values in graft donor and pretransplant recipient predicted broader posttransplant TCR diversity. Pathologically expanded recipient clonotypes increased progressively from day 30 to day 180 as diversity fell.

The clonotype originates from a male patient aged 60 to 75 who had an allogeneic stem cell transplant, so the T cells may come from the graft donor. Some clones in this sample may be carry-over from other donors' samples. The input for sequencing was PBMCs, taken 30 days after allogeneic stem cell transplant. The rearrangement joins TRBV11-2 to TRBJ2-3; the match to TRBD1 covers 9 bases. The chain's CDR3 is CASSRDRVVDTQYF. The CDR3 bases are TGTGCCAGCAGCCGGGACAGGGTTGTAGATACGCAGTATTTT.